The 15 T cell receptor beta chains listed next were all sequenced from one sample in a study of T cell responses to AZD1222 COVID-19 vaccine. TCRdb's table, derived via immunoSEQ multiplex PCR, lists solely in-frame clones and lacks some. The sample includes 160,000 or so clones, under 95% of them seen just once. Material: peripheral blood, obtained 28 days after the second AZD1222 dose. Source of these receptors: an adult who received the AZD1222 COVID-19 vaccine.

The chain is built from TRBV28 and TRBJ1-5, with D possibly being TRBD1 (5 bases). V shed 3 bases and J shed 0 bases, with 15 bases lying between them. The germline V gene has CDR1 MDHEN and CDR2 SYDVKM. The CDR3 sequence is 17 residues long. DNA of the CDR3: TGTGCCAGCAGTTTGGATCAGGGTACAGATAGCAATCAGCCCCAGCATTTT. Amino acids: CASSLDQGTDSNQPQHF.

The chain employs TRBV14 and TRBJ2-1; 10 nucleotides match TRBD1. The CDR3 sequence is 16 residues long. J was trimmed by 5 bases and V by 4 bases; bases with no gene match: 8. Germline CDR1 reads SGHDN; CDR2 reads FVKESK. The CDR3 sequence is CASSPLDRGWNNEQFF. The CDR3 DNA follows: TGTGCCAGCAGCCCCCTGGACAGGGGGTGGAACAATGAGCAGTTCTTC.

This clone was recorded only once. The rearrangement uses TRBV28 and TRBJ2-2, with D possibly being TRBD2 (6 bases). CDR3 length: 13 amino acids. Trimming took off 7 bases at V and 1 base at J, with 7 bases between the two ends. Germline assignment: CDR1 MDHEN and CDR2 SYDVKM. CDR3 loop: CASTEGNTGELFF. CDR3 coding DNA: TGTGCCAGCACGGAGGGGAACACCGGGGAGCTGTTTTTT.

This clone appeared once. The chain recombines TRBV6-5 with TRBJ2-3; D unclear. Per the germline V gene, CDR1 is MNHEY and CDR2 is SVGAGI. This CDR3 has 15 amino acids. Trimming removed 5 bases from V and 2 bases from J, with 14 bases in between. CDR3 coding DNA: TGTGCCAGCAGTAACGGACGGGCCCTCACAGATACGCAGTATTTT. Encoded protein: CASSNGRALTDTQYF.

CDR3 nucleotides: TGTGCCAGCAGCGGCGCCGGGACAGGGGGCTTTGGCTACACCTTC. It encodes CASSGAGTGGFGYTF. The chain has TRBV4-2 and TRBJ1-2; 12 nucleotides agree with TRBD1. Germline assignment: CDR1 LGHNA and CDR2 YNFKEQ. Losses at the gene ends were 5 bases for V and 7 bases for J; bases not matched to a gene: 8. This CDR3 spans 15 amino acids.

The rearrangement joins TRBV5-1 to TRBJ2-7; D unclear. CDR3 size: 13 residues. V was shortened by 6 bases and J by 5 bases, with 15 bases between the two germline ends. The V gene's germline CDR1 is SGHRS and CDR2 YFSETQ. The CDR3 nucleotides are TGCGCCAGCACCTTAAATCCGCCGAACGAGCAGTACTTC. This encodes CASTLNPPNEQYF.

V is TRBV11-2 and J is TRBJ1-2, with a tentative D call TRBD1 (5 bases). Trimming cost V 4 bases and J 6 bases, with 24 bases left between them. This CDR3 contains 17 residues. Germline V gene sequence: CDR1 SGHAT, CDR2 FQNNGV. CDR3 in amino acids: CASSSYRQGKENHGYTF. CDR3 sequence (DNA): TGTGCCAGCAGCTCTTATCGGCAGGGCAAAGAAAATCATGGCTACACCTTC.

The V and J genes are TRBV7-2 and TRBJ2-1; 8 positions agree with TRBD2. J was trimmed by 4 bases and V by 1 base; bases with no gene match: 12. Germline V gene data show CDR1 as SGHTA and CDR2 as FQGNSA. The CDR3 is made up of 18 amino acids. The CDR3 loop is CASSLGPPLAVRYNEQFF. The CDR3 DNA follows: TGTGCCAGCAGCTTAGGCCCTCCACTAGCGGTCCGTTACAATGAGCAGTTCTTC. The full variable domain, rest sourced from reference TRBV7-2 and TRBJ2-1, is GAGVSQSPSNKVTEKGKDVELRCDPISGHTALYWYRQSLGQGLEFLIYFQGNSAPDKSGLPSDRFSAERTGGSVSTLTIQRTQQEDSAVYLCASSLGPPLAVRYNEQFFGPGTRLTVL.

J is TRBJ1-4 and V is TRBV19; D ambiguous. CDR1 is LNHDA and CDR2 is SQIVND in the germline V gene (reference sequence). V was trimmed by 2 bases and J by 8 bases, leaving 9 bases between them. The CDR3 has 13 residues. The CDR3 DNA follows: TGTGCCAGTAGTATACAGTGGGGAGAAAAACTGTTTTTT. Amino acids: CASSIQWGEKLFF.

V usage is TRBV19 and J usage is TRBJ1-5; a possible D gene is TRBD1 (5 bases). Germline CDR1 is LNHDA and CDR2 is SQIVND (reference sequence). This CDR3 comprises 13 residues. Trimming left V 1 base short and J 7 bases short, with 8 bases between. CDR3 region: CASSIGQGQPQHF. The DNA for the CDR3 is TGTGCCAGTAGTATAGGGCAGGGCCAGCCCCAGCATTTT.

The V gene is TRBV6-5, the J gene TRBJ2-7; D might be TRBD1 (6 bases). This CDR3 contains 15 residues. CDR1 and CDR2 from the germline V gene are MNHEY and SVGAGI. V dropped 2 bases and J dropped 2 bases, with 13 bases sitting between them. CDR3 coding DNA: TGTGCCAGCAGTTACGCTCGGACAGCCCCCTACGAGCAGTACTTC. This translates into CASSYARTAPYEQYF.

This clone showed up just once. The chain carries TRBV11-2 and TRBJ1-6, with 9 nucleotides matching TRBD1. With 5 bases clipped from V and 9 bases from J, the junction kept 11 bases outside the gene matches. Per the germline V gene, CDR1 is SGHAT and CDR2 is FQNNGV. This CDR3 region has 16 residues. The CDR3 sequence is CASSRRAGTGFSPLHF. The CDR3 DNA sequence: TGTGCCAGCAGCCGCCGAGCGGGGACAGGGTTTTCACCCCTCCACTTT.

The chain employs TRBV5-4 and TRBJ1-2; a weak D match, TRBD1 (6 bases). The ends were cut back, 4 bases at V and 6 bases at J, with 19 bases in the middle. The germline gives CDR1 SGHNT, CDR2 YYREEE (reference sequence). CDR3 length: 15 amino acids. The CDR3 loop is CASSPDRSTTHGYTF. The DNA of the CDR3 is TGTGCCAGCAGCCCCGACAGGTCCACCACCCATGGCTACACCTTC.

This clone was seen once. The gene calls are TRBV6-4 and TRBJ1-2; D is ambiguous. The V end was cut by 5 bases, the J end by 3 bases, with 16 bases between. Germline assignment: CDR1 MRHNA and CDR2 SNTAGT. CDR3 length equals 15 residues. For the CDR3, the DNA is TGTGCCAGCAGTAGGACGTCCCTGGGCGACTATGGCTACACCTTC. Protein: CASSRTSLGDYGYTF.

The CDR3 DNA follows: TGTGCCAGCAGGGGGAGGACAGAATACACTGAAGCTTTCTTT. Translated: CASRGRTEYTEAFF. V is TRBV6-5 and J is TRBJ1-1; TRBD1 is a possible D gene (6 bases). Per germline, CDR1 MNHEY and CDR2 SVGAGI. Between the trimmed V and J ends, which lost 6 bases and 3 bases, there was a span of 14 bases. The length of the CDR3 is 14 residues.